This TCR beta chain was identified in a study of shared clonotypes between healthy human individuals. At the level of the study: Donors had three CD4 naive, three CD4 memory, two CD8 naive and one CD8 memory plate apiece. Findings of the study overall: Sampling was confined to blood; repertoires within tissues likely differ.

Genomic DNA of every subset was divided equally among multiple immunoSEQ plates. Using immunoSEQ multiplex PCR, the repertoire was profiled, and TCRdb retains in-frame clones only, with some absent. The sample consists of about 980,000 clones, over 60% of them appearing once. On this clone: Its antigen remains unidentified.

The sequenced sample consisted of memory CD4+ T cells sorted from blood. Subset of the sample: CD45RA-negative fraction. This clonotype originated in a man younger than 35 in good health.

The CDR3 loop is CASSLGQGADTGELFF. The CDR3 nucleotides are TGTGCCAGCAGCTTAGGACAGGGGGCGGACACCGGGGAGCTGTTTTTT. This rearrangement joins TRBV5-4 to TRBJ2-2; 11 positions agree with TRBD1. The CDR3 contains 16 residues. In germline, CDR1 is SGHNT, CDR2 YYREEE (reference sequence). Unmatched junction bases numbered 3, after V lost 2 bases and J lost 3 bases.